The sequence of this T cell receptor beta chain was determined in a study of spatial heterogeneity in lung cancer. TCRdb itself ran the 5' RACE reads through MiXCR, one entry per CDR3 protein. The data contain tens of thousands of distinct CDR3 sequences, 12% of them singletons. The CDR3 is made up of 16 amino acids. Germline V CDR1 and CDR2: KGHSH, LQKENI. Deletions cut 0 bases from V and 6 bases from J, with 15 bases between. Regarding time point: blood at routine non-recurrence follow-up after resection. No cells were sorted before sequencing. The whole RNA sequenced was extracted from tumor, nontumor lung or frozen PBMC. This clonotype showed up just a few times.

The sample here was PBMCs, taken at follow-up. The origin of this receptor is a male donor with early-stage non-small cell lung cancer. The V call is TRBV18, the J call TRBJ2-1; D may be TRBD2 (6 bases). The CDR3 coding sequence is TGTGCCAGCTCACCACCGGGGCTAACCGGGGGCAATGAGCAGTTCTTC. This translates into CASSPPGLTGGNEQFF.